This TCR beta chain was recorded in a study of cytomegalovirus exposure and HLA in healthy donors. Study-wide background: A later analysis reported the 100 to 150 validation repertoires used the same platform as the approximately 660 first-cohort repertoires. General study findings and limits: Among the CMV-associated chains, a few were confirmed in vitro as specific for CMV antigens. Using the classifier, cytomegalovirus status was reportedly diagnosed with high specificity and sensitivity. Listed as cytomegalovirus-associated were roughly 180 TCR beta chains.

Trimming took 1 base from V and 0 from J; bases not matched to a gene: 8. Germline lookup yields CDR1 MDHEN and CDR2 SYDVKM. This CDR3 contains 19 residues. To note about this clone: Antigen: not known.

The method was immunoSEQ multiplex PCR; TCRdb's version includes in-frame clones alone and lacks a portion of them. The sample has 110,000 to 150,000 clones; around 90% are singletons. Sequenced material: PBMCs. The TCR was taken from a woman aged 18-30 years in good health and CMV-seropositive. The J gene is TRBJ2-3, the V gene TRBV28; 12 positions agree with TRBD2. This CDR3 reads CASSLFLAGGKLSTDTQYF. DNA of the CDR3: TGTGCCAGCAGTTTATTCCTAGCGGGGGGGAAGTTAAGCACAGATACGCAGTATTTT. The entire variable domain, with the rest obtained from reference TRBV28 and TRBJ2-3, is as follows: DVKVTQSSRYLVKRTGEKVFLECVQDMDHENMFWYRQDPGLGLRLIYFSYDVKMKEKGDIPEGYSVSREKKERFSLILESASTNQTSMYLCASSLFLAGGKLSTDTQYFGPGTRLTVL.